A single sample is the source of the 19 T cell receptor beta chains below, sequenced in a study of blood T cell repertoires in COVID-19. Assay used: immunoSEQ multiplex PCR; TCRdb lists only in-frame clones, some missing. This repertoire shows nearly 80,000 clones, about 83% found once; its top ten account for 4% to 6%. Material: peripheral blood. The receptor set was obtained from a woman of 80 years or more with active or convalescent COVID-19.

The CDR3 region has the DNA TGTGCCAGCAGCTTGTGGCCAAGACTGGGCGGGTTGGATACGCAGTATTTT. Protein product: CASSLWPRLGGLDTQYF. V gene TRBV7-3 combines with J gene TRBJ2-3, with D possibly being TRBD2 (5 bases). This CDR3 spans 17 amino acids. The germline gives CDR1 SGHTA, CDR2 FQGTGA. The V and J ends lost 3 bases and 6 bases respectively, with 22 bases between them.

CDR3 DNA: TGTGCCAGCAGCGGGGGGTTAGAGACCCAGTACTTC. Translated, it gives CASSGGLETQYF. The rearrangement uses TRBV7-2 and TRBJ2-5; possibly TRBD2 for D (6 bases). This CDR3 comprises 12 residues. The V end lost 5 bases, the J end lost 4 bases, and 8 bases lay between the germline ends. The V gene's germline CDR1 is SGHTA and CDR2 FQGNSA.

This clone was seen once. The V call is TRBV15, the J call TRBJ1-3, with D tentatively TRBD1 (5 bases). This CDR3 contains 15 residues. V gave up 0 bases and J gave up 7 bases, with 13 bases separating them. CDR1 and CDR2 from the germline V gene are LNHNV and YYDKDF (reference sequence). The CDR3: CATSRDPGQANTIYF. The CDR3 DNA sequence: TGTGCCACCAGCAGAGATCCCGGACAAGCGAACACCATATATTTT. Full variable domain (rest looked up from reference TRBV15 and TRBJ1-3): DAMVIQNPRYQVTQFGKPVTLSCSQTLNHNVMYWYQQKSSQAPKLLFHYYDKDFNNEADTPDNFQSRRPNTSFCFLDIRSPGLGDTAMYLCATSRDPGQANTIYFGEGSWLTVV.

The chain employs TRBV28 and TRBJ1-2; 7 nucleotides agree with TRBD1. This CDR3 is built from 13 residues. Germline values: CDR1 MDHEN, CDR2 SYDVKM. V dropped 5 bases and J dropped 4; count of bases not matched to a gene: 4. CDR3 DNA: TGTGCCAGCAGTACACAGGGGCGCTATGGCTACACCTTC. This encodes CASSTQGRYGYTF.

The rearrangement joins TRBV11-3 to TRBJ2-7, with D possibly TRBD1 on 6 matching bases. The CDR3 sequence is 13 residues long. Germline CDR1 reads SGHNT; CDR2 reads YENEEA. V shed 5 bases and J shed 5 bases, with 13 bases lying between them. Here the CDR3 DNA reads TGTGCCAGCAGCCCCACAGGGTATCACGAGCAGTACTTC. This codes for CASSPTGYHEQYF.

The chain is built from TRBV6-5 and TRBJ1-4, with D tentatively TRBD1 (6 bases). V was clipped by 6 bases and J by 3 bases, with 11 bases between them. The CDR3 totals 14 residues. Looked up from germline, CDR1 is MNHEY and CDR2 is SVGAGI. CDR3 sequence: CASRQGLANEKLFF. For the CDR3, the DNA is TGTGCCAGCAGACAGGGATTGGCTAATGAAAAACTGTTTTTT.

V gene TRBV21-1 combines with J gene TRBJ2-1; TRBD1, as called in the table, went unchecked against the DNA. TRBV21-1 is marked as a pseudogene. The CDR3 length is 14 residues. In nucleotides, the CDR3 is TGTGCCAGCAGCGGGAGACAGGGGAAGGATGAGCAGTTCTTC. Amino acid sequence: CASSGRQGKDEQFF.

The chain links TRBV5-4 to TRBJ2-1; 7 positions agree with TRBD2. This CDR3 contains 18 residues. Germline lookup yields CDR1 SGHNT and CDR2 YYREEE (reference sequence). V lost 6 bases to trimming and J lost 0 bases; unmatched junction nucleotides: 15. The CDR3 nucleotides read TGTGCCAGCACCAGGGCTAGCGGAGGTGGGAGCTCCTACAATGAGCAGTTCTTC. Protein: CASTRASGGGSSYNEQFF.

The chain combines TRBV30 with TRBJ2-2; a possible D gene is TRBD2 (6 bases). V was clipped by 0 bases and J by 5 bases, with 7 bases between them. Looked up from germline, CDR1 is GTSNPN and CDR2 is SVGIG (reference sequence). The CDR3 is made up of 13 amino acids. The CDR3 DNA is TGTGCCTGGAGTGTACGGGGGACCGGGGAGCTGTTTTTT. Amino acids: CAWSVRGTGELFF.

This chain's CDR3 is CASSDRRDYCYAEQYF. The CDR3 DNA sequence: TGTGCCAGCAGTGACCGTCGGGATTATTGTTACGCTGAGCAGTACTTC. This chain links TRBV6-4 with TRBJ2-7; TRBD2 might be the D (5 bases). Trimming stripped 2 bases from V and 7 bases from J, with 21 bases between. This CDR3 contains 16 residues. The germline CDR1 and CDR2 sequences are MRHNA and SNTAGT.

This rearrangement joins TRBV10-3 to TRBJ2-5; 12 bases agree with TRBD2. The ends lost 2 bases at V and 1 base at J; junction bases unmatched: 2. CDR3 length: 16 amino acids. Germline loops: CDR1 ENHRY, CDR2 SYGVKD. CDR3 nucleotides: TGTGCCATCAGTGAGGGACTAGCGGGGCCCCAAGAGACCCAGTACTTC. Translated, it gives CAISEGLAGPQETQYF.

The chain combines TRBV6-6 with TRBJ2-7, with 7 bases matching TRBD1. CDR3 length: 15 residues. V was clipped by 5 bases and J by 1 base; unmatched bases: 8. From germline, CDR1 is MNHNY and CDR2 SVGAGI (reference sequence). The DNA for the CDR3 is TGTGCCAGCAGTACTCCCGGGACAGTATCCTACGAGCAGTACTTC. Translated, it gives CASSTPGTVSYEQYF.

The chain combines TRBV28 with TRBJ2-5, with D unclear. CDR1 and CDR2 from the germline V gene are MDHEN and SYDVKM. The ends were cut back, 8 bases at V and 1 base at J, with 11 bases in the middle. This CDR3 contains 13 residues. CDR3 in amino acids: CASLKRIQETQYF. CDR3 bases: TGTGCCAGCCTTAAGAGGATCCAAGAGACCCAGTACTTC.

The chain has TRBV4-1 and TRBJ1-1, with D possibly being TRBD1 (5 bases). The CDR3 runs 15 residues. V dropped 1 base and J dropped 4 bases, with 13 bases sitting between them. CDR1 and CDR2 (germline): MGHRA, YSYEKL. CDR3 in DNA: TGCGCCAGCAGCCAAGGAAGCCGGGGGAGCACTGAAGCTTTCTTT. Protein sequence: CASSQGSRGSTEAFF.

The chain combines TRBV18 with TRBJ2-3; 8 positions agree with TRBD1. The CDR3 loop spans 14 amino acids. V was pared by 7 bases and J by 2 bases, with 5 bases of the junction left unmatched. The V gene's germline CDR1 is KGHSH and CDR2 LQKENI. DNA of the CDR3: TGTGCCAGCTTCGGGGACAGGAACACAGATACGCAGTATTTT. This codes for CASFGDRNTDTQYF. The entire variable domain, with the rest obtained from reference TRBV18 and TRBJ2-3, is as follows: NAGVMQNPRHLVRRRGQEARLRCSPMKGHSHVYWYRQLPEEGLKFMVYLQKENIIDESGMPKERFSAEFPKEGPSILRIQQVVRGDSAAYFCASFGDRNTDTQYFGPGTRLTVL.

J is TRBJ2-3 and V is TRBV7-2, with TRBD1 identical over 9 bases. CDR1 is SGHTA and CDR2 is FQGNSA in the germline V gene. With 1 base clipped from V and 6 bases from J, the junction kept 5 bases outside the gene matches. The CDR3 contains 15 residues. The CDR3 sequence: CASSLVGTGYDTQYF. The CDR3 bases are TGTGCCAGCAGCTTAGTTGGGACAGGGTATGATACGCAGTATTTT.

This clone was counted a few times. CDR3 region: CASSPTGYEQYF. For the CDR3, the DNA is TGTGCCAGCTCCCCAACGGGGTACGAGCAGTACTTC. The chain combines TRBV18 with TRBJ2-7, with TRBD2 as a possible D gene (5 bases). This CDR3 spans 12 amino acids. Germline V gives CDR1 KGHSH, CDR2 LQKENI. The V and J ends lost 6 bases and 4 bases respectively, with 10 bases between them.

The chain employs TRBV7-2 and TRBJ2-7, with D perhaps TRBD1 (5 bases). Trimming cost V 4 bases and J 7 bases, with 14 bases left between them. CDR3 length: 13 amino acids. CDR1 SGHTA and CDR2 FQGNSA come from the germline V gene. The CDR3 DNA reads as TGTGCCAGCAGCTCAGGGCCCGCTCGGGAGCAGTACTTC. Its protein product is CASSSGPAREQYF.

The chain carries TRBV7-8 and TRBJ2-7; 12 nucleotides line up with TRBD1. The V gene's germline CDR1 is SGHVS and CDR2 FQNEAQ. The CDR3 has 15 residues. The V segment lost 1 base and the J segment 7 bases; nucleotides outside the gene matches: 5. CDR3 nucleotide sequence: TGTGCCAGCAGCTTAGGGGACAGGGGGCGCGGAGAGCAGTACTTC. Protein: CASSLGDRGRGEQYF.